This T cell receptor beta chain emerged from a study of somatic mutations in cytotoxic T cells in rheumatoid arthritis. Study at large: Patient blood (about 29 ml EDTA) was drawn right after diagnosis, before any treatment.

Sequenced by immunoSEQ multiplex PCR; TCRdb stores in-frame clones only, minus some. Here the sample spans 9,500 or so clones, about 85% being singletons. There are 15 residues in the CDR3. Germline V gene sequence: CDR1 SGHTA, CDR2 FQGNSA. The V end was cut by 3 bases, the J end by 0 bases, with 9 bases between. The chain has TRBV7-2 and TRBJ1-5, with D possibly TRBD1 on 5 matching bases. The receptor was derived from an adult with rheumatoid arthritis. Material: CD8+ T cells sorted from blood. As DNA, the CDR3 is TGTGCCAGCAGCTTCGGGGCAGGTAGCAATCAGCCCCAGCATTTT. It translates to CASSFGAGSNQPQHF.